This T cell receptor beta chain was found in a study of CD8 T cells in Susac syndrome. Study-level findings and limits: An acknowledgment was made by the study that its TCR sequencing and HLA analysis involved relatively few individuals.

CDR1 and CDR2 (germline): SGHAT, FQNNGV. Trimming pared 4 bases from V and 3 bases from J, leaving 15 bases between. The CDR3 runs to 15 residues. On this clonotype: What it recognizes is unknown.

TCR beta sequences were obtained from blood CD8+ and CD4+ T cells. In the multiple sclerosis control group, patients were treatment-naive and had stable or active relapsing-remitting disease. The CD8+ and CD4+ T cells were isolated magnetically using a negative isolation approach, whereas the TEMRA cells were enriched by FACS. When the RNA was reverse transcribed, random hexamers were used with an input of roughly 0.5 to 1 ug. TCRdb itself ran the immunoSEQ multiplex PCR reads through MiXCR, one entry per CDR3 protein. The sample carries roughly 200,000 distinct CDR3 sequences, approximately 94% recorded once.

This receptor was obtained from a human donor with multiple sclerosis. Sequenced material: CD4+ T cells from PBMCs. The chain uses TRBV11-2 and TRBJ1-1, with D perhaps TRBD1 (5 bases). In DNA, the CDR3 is TGTGCCAGCAGCTCCTTGCGCCAGGGTTACACTGAAGCTTTCTTT. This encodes CASSSLRQGYTEAFF.